The 19 T cell receptor beta chains in this list originate from one sample, sequenced in a study of blood T cell repertoires in COVID-19. Data came from immunoSEQ multiplex PCR; TCRdb stores just in-frame clones and leaves some out. The sample records 250,000 or so clones, around 90% being singletons. The sample taken for sequencing was peripheral blood. The receptor source for this set is a woman aged 65 to 85 with active or convalescent COVID-19.

Worth noting for this clone: One end of the junction varies from germline; a read error may be responsible. The chain has TRBV7-2 and TRBJ2-7; 9 positions agree with TRBD1. Germline V CDR1 and CDR2: SGHTA, FQGNSA. The CDR3 extends over 17 amino acids. The CDR3 DNA reads as TGTGCCAGCAGATTAGCGGTCTCGGGACAGGGATTCTCTCCCCGGTACTTC. Amino acid sequence: CASRLAVSGQGFSPRYF.

V gene TRBV7-2 combines with J gene TRBJ1-5; no definite D call. The CDR3 has 14 amino acids. CDR1 is SGHTA and CDR2 is FQGNSA in the germline V gene. V was clipped by 5 bases and J by 3 bases, with 11 bases between them. This chain's CDR3 is CASSPGVINQPQHF. The DNA of the CDR3 is TGTGCCAGCAGCCCCGGTGTTATCAATCAGCCCCAGCATTTT. The whole variable domain, remainder taken from reference TRBV7-2 and TRBJ1-5, is GAGVSQSPSNKVTEKGKDVELRCDPISGHTALYWYRQSLGQGLEFLIYFQGNSAPDKSGLPSDRFSAERTGGSVSTLTIQRTQQEDSAVYLCASSPGVINQPQHFGDGTRLSIL.

Comments on this clone: At one of its ends the junction is not consistent with the germline gene, which may arise from a read error. The chain couples TRBV12-3 or TRBV12-4 to TRBJ1-5, with 7 bases lining up with TRBD1. The length of the CDR3 is 13 residues. CDR3 residues: CASSTSGTALNSF. Written as DNA, the CDR3 is TGTGCCAGCAGTACATCAGGGACAGCCTTAAATAGTTTT.

V is TRBV11-3 and J is TRBJ2-5, with TRBD1 matching 8 bases. The germline V gene has CDR1 SGHNT and CDR2 YENEEA. This CDR3 comprises 16 residues. Trimming took 3 bases from V and 2 from J; bases not matched to a gene: 8. CDR3 region: CASSFGTGALQETQYF. The CDR3 region has the DNA TGTGCCAGCAGCTTTGGGACAGGAGCATTACAAGAGACCCAGTACTTC.

This chain connects TRBV9 to TRBJ1-6, with D possibly matching TRBD1 (6 bases). This CDR3 comprises 19 residues. Germline V gives CDR1 SGDLS, CDR2 YYNGEE. V was pared by 0 bases and J by 9 bases, with 25 bases between. CDR3 amino acids: CASSVAALQGSVNISPLHF. CDR3 coding DNA: TGTGCCAGCAGCGTAGCTGCCTTACAGGGTTCAGTTAATATTTCACCCCTCCACTTT.

This clone was observed once. The V gene is TRBV5-1, the J gene TRBJ2-3; D uncertain. The V end lost 0 bases, the J end lost 1 base, and 3 bases lay between the germline ends. CDR1 and CDR2 (germline): SGHRS, YFSETQ. CDR3 length: 13 residues. The CDR3 spells CASSLGGTDTQYF. CDR3 sequence (DNA): TGCGCCAGCAGCTTGGGAGGCACAGATACGCAGTATTTT.

The chain is built from TRBV7-2 and TRBJ1-2; 12 bases align to TRBD1. This CDR3 spans 15 amino acids. J was trimmed by 6 bases and V by 5 bases; bases with no gene match: 7. Germline V lookup: CDR1 SGHTA, CDR2 FQGNSA. The CDR3, as DNA: TGTGCCAGCAGCATAATGGGACAGGGGGCGCATGGCTACACCTTC. Protein product: CASSIMGQGAHGYTF.

The chain combines TRBV10-2 with TRBJ2-3; possibly TRBD1 for D (6 bases). Germline V gene data show CDR1 as WSHSY and CDR2 as SAAADI. V shed 10 bases and J shed 1 base, with 24 bases lying between them. The CDR3 runs 17 residues. For the CDR3, the DNA is TGCGCCACCCGACGGCTAGAAGGGGGTCGGGGCACAGATACGCAGTATTTT. Its protein product is CATRRLEGGRGTDTQYF.

V is TRBV6-5 and J is TRBJ1-2, with 7 positions matching TRBD1. There are 14 residues in the CDR3. In germline, CDR1 is MNHEY, CDR2 SVGAGI. Trimming cost V 2 bases and J 5 bases; bases outside gene matches: 5. CDR3 DNA: TGTGCCAGCAGTTACAGGGGGCGCGGATATGGCTACACCTTC. Translation gives CASSYRGRGYGYTF.

The chain links TRBV6-2 or TRBV6-3 to TRBJ1-2; the D is unclear. Trimming left V 4 bases short and J 5 bases short, with 14 bases between. The CDR3 has 14 amino acids. Germline-derived CDR1 and CDR2 are MNHEY and SVGEGT. The CDR3 is CASSWVLDPYGYTF. In DNA form, the CDR3 reads TGTGCCAGCAGTTGGGTCCTAGACCCTTATGGCTACACCTTC.

This clone was observed a single time. The chain carries TRBV5-1 and TRBJ1-2; no firm D call. Trimming removed 0 bases from V and 3 bases from J, with 12 bases in between. This CDR3 spans 15 amino acids. Germline loops: CDR1 SGHRS, CDR2 YFSETQ. The CDR3 region has the DNA TGCGCCAGCAGCTTGGCGACAAAATGGGACTATGGCTACACCTTC. The encoded protein is CASSLATKWDYGYTF.

The J gene is TRBJ1-2, the V gene TRBV25-1, with TRBD1 matching over 7 bases. Trimming at V came to 3 bases and at J to 5 bases, leaving 6 bases not matched to a gene. The CDR3 is 14 residues long. CDR1 is MGHDK, CDR2 SYGVNS, per germline. CDR3 sequence reads: CASSETGSPYGYTF. The CDR3 region has the DNA TGTGCCAGCAGTGAGACAGGGTCCCCTTATGGCTACACCTTC.

The V call is TRBV6-5, the J call TRBJ2-7; no reliable D call. Looked up from germline, CDR1 is MNHEY and CDR2 is SVGAGI. The CDR3 is made up of 15 amino acids. Trimming stripped 7 bases from V and 0 bases from J, with 16 bases between. The CDR3 DNA follows: TGTGCCAGCAAACATGACATCACCTACTCCTACGAGCAGTACTTC. Its translation is CASKHDITYSYEQYF.

The chain employs TRBV18 and TRBJ1-2, with 8 bases lining up with TRBD1. Trimming cost V 9 bases and J 7 bases; bases outside gene matches: 10. This CDR3 is 13 amino acids long. Germline V gene sequence: CDR1 KGHSH, CDR2 LQKENI. The CDR3 coding sequence is TGTGCCAGTGAGACACGACAGGGGAGTGGCTACACCTTC. It encodes CASETRQGSGYTF.

This chain links TRBV6-6 with TRBJ2-2; 9 nucleotides line up with TRBD1. The V and J ends lost 6 bases and 11 bases, in that order; junction bases with no gene match: 4. This CDR3 comprises 12 residues. CDR1 is MNHNY and CDR2 is SVGAGI in the germline V gene (reference sequence). The CDR3 DNA follows: TGTGCCAGCAGCCGGACAGGGGATGAGCTGTTTTTT. Encoded protein: CASSRTGDELFF.

CDR3 protein: CASSMSSLGQPQHF. CDR3 nucleotides: TGTGCCAGCAGCATGAGTTCGCTCGGTCAGCCCCAGCATTTT. The chain joins TRBV7-2 to TRBJ1-5; D unclear. V lost 5 bases and J lost 6, with 14 bases in between. From germline, CDR1 is SGHTA and CDR2 FQGNSA. CDR3 size: 14 residues.

V gene TRBV10-2 combines with J gene TRBJ1-1, with D possibly matching TRBD1 (6 bases). From germline, CDR1 is WSHSY and CDR2 SAAADI. The CDR3 covers 16 residues. The V gene lost 2 bases and the J gene lost 1 base, with 14 bases spanning the gap. CDR3 in DNA: TGCGCCAGCAGTGAGGCCTTACAGGGACCGAACACTGAAGCTTTCTTT. Its translation is CASSEALQGPNTEAFF.

In this sample, this clone turned up once. This chain links TRBV21-1 with TRBJ1-2; the listed D gene, TRBD1, was not tested against the DNA. TRBV21-1 is an annotated pseudogene. CDR3 size: 17 residues. CDR3 protein: CASSKARDRSGVYGYTF. CDR3 coding DNA: TGTGCCAGCAGCAAAGCGCGGGACAGGTCTGGGGTCTATGGCTACACCTTC.

J is TRBJ2-5 and V is TRBV4-3, with D possibly being TRBD2 (5 bases). Trimming removed 0 bases from V and 5 bases from J, with 10 bases in between. The CDR3 totals 14 residues. The germline CDR1 and CDR2 sequences are LGHNA and YSLEER. CDR3 sequence: CASSQDLTGETQYF. The CDR3 nucleotides read TGCGCCAGCAGCCAAGATCTTACGGGGGAGACCCAGTACTTC.